This entry is about one T cell receptor beta chain. TCRdb's table, derived via immunoSEQ multiplex PCR, lists solely in-frame clones and lacks some. This sample yields about 170,000 clones, of which approximately 88% are seen a single time; less than 3.5% belongs to the top ten. This CDR3 contains 14 residues. Germline values: CDR1 SGDLS, CDR2 YYNGEE. V was clipped by 1 base and J by 6 bases, with 13 bases between them. This sample is drawn from a study of blood T cell repertoires in COVID-19. Study-level background: Samples taken during acute and convalescent COVID-19 were collected in the United States, Italy and Spain.

The TCR comes from a woman aged 60-75 years with acute or convalescent COVID-19. This rearrangement joins TRBV9 to TRBJ1-2; a weak D match, TRBD1 (5 bases). The sample was peripheral blood. The CDR3 DNA reads TGTGCCAGCAGCGTATTCGTGCGGGGGGATGGCTACACCTTC. Its protein is CASSVFVRGDGYTF. Drawing the rest from reference TRBV9 and TRBJ1-2, the complete variable domain is DSGVTQTPKHLITATGQRVTLRCSPRSGDLSVYWYQQSLDQGLQFLIQYYNGEERAKGNILERFSAQQFPDLHSELNLSSLELGDSALYFCASSVFVRGDGYTFGSGTRLTVV.